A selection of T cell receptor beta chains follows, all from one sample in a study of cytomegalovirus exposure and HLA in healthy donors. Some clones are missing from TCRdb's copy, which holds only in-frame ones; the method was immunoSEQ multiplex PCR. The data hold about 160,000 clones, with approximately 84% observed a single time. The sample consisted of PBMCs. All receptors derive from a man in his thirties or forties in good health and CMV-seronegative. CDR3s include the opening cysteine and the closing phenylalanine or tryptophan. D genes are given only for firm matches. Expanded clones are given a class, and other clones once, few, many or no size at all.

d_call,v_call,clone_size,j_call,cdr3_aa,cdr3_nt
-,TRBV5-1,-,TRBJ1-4,CASSFDTTNEKLFF,TGCGCCAGCAGCTTCGACACAACTAATGAAAAACTGTTTTTT
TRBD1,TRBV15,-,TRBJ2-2,CATSTRDRNTGELFF,TGTGCCACCAGCACCCGGGACAGAAACACCGGGGAGCTGTTTTTT
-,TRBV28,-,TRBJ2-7,CASRQGDYEQYF,TGTGCCAGCAGGCAGGGCGACTACGAGCAGTACTTC
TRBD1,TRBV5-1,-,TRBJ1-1,CASSQLQGAGEAFF,TGCGCCAGCAGCCAATTACAGGGGGCCGGTGAAGCTTTCTTT
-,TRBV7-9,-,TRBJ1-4,CSSSSSAGSDEKLFF,TGTTCCAGCAGCTCCAGCGCCGGTTCGGATGAAAAACTGTTTTTT
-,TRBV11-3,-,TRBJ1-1,CASSLVVSGGRTEAFF,TGTGCCAGCAGCTTAGTCGTTAGCGGGGGGCGCACTGAAGCTTTCTTT
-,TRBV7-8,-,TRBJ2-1,CASSLGSVGNNERFF,TGTGCCAGCAGCTTAGGGTCGGTCGGAAACAATGAGCGGTTCTTC
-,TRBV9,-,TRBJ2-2,CASSVSTANTGELFF,TGTGCCAGCAGCGTATCGACAGCGAACACCGGGGAGCTGTTTTTT
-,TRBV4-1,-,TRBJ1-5,CASSQGDNLDQPQHF,TGCGCCAGCAGCCAAGGTGACAATCTTGATCAGCCCCAGCATTTT
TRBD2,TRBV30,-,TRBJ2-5,CAWNERGDLEAQYF,TGTGCCTGGAATGAGCGGGGGGACTTAGAGGCCCAGTACTTC
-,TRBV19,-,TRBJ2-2,CASSIRGNTGELFF,TGTGCCAGTAGTATACGGGGGAACACCGGGGAGCTGTTTTTT
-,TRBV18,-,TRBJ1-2,CASSPGTPYGYTF,TGTGCCAGCTCCCCCGGGACACCTTATGGCTACACCTTC
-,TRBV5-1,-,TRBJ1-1,CASSDQGGQNTEAFF,TGCGCCAGCAGCGACCAAGGGGGACAGAACACTGAAGCTTTCTTT
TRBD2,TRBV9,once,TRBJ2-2,CASSVWPSGGNTGELFF,TGTGCCAGCAGCGTATGGCCTAGCGGGGGAAACACCGGGGAGCTGTTTTTT
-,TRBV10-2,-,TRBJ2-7,CASRDTSYEQYF,TGCGCCAGCAGGGACACCTCCTACGAGCAGTACTTC
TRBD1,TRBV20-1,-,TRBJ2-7,CSAQTGHEQYF,TGCAGTGCCCAGACAGGGCACGAGCAGTACTTC
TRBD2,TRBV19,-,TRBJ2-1,CASSYSGRVPYNEQFF,TGTGCCAGTAGCTATAGCGGGAGGGTCCCCTACAATGAGCAGTTCTTC
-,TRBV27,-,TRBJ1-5,CASSPTGTTGQPQHF,TGTGCCAGCAGTCCCACCGGGACAACGGGTCAGCCCCAGCATTTT
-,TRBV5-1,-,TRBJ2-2,CASTPGQTGELFF,TGCGCCAGCACACCGGGACAAACCGGGGAGCTGTTTTTT
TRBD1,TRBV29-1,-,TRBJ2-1,CSVPGGGEQFF,TGCAGCGTCCCAGGGGGCGGTGAGCAGTTCTTC
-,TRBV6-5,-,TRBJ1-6,CASSYDASSYNSPLHF,TGTGCCAGCAGTTACGATGCCAGCTCCTATAATTCACCCCTCCACTTT
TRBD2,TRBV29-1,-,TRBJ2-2,CSVAQREGGELFF,TGCAGCGTTGCCCAGCGGGAGGGCGGGGAGCTGTTTTTT
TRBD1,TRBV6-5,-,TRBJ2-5,CASSRDRTSETQYF,TGTGCCAGCAGTCGGGACAGAACATCAGAGACCCAGTACTTC
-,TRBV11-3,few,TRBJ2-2,CASSSGWAAGELFF,TGTGCCAGCAGCTCCGGATGGGCCGCCGGGGAGCTGTTTTTT
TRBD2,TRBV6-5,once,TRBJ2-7,CASSPSGRAYEQYF,TGTGCCAGCAGTCCCAGCGGGAGGGCCTACGAGCAGTACTTC
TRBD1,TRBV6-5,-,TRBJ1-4,CASRGTDNEKLFF,TGTGCCAGCAGGGGGACAGATAATGAAAAACTGTTTTTT
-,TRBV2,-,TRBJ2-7,CASRGTDYEQYF,TGTGCCAGCAGGGGGACTGACTACGAGCAGTACTTC
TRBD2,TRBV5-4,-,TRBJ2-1,CASSLGGPSGYNEQFF,TGTGCCAGCAGCTTGGGAGGGCCTAGCGGATACAATGAGCAGTTCTTC
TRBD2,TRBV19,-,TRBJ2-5,CASSQLGGASGSRETQYF,TGTGCCAGTAGTCAGCTCGGTGGAGCTAGCGGGAGTCGGGAGACCCAGTACTTC
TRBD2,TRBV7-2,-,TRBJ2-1,CASSLVWLAGDEQFF,TGTGCCAGCAGCTTAGTGTGGCTAGCGGGAGATGAGCAGTTCTTC
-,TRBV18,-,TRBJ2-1,CASSPNSPSSYNEQFF,TGTGCCAGCTCACCAAACAGCCCGAGCTCCTACAATGAGCAGTTCTTC
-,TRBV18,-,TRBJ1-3,CASSPQQTRNTIYF,TGTGCCAGCTCACCACAGCAAACTAGAAACACCATATATTTT
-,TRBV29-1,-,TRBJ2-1,CSVRPLSYNEQFF,TGCAGCGTGCGTCCCCTCTCCTACAATGAGCAGTTCTTC
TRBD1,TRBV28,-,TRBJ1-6,CASIPRQGGIYNSPLHF,TGTGCCAGCATTCCCCGACAGGGGGGAATCTATAATTCACCCCTCCACTTT
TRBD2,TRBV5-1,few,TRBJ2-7,CASREVLAGGSYEQYF,TGCGCCAGCAGAGAGGTACTAGCGGGAGGTTCCTACGAGCAGTACTTC
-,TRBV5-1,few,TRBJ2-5,CASSLVGQPETQYF,TGCGCCAGCAGCTTGGTTGGACAGCCAGAGACCCAGTACTTC
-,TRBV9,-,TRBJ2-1,CASSISVSSYNEQFF,TGTGCCAGCAGTATTAGCGTGAGCTCCTACAATGAGCAGTTCTTC
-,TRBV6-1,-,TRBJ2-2,CASRSMAGELFF,TGTGCCAGCAGATCTATGGCCGGGGAGCTGTTTTTT
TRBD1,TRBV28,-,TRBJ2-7,CASSTDRGIGEQYF,TGTGCCAGCAGTACAGACAGGGGGATCGGTGAGCAGTACTTC
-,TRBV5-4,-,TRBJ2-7,CASSSTVNPYEQYF,TGTGCCAGCAGTTCTACAGTCAACCCCTACGAGCAGTACTTC